The 17 T cell receptor beta chains given below trace back to one sample, sequenced in a study of breast tumors, draining lymph nodes, adjacent tissues. TCRdb called the multiplex PCR reads again in MiXCR, with one record for every CDR3 protein. The sample carries tens of thousands of distinct CDR3 sequences, 35% to 50% recorded once. What was sequenced was breast tumor tissue. The origin of the receptors is a female donor with breast cancer. Some clones in this sample may be carry-over from other donors' samples.

This clonotype was detected ten times or more. The chain links TRBV5-6 to TRBJ2-3, with 9 bases that match TRBD1. This CDR3 contains 16 residues. J lost 5 bases, V lost 4 bases, and 11 bases had no gene match. In germline, CDR1 is SGHDT, CDR2 YYEEEE. The CDR3 DNA is TGTGCCAGCAGCGCAGGGACAGGGTCAGGGGGAGATACGCAGTATTTT. Protein product: CASSAGTGSGGDTQYF.

In this sample, this clonotype turned up a few times. A much more abundant neighbour one base away suggests this may be a read error. J is TRBJ1-2 and V is TRBV19, with 8 bases lining up with TRBD1. V trimming: 5 bases; J trimming: 4 bases; junction bases outside the gene matches: 12. Germline CDR1 LNHDA, CDR2 SQIVND (reference sequence). The CDR3 totals 16 residues. The CDR3 DNA is TGTGCCAGTAGTGTCTGGGCAGGGGGCAGGGGCTATGGCTACACCTTC. Amino acids: CASSVWAGGRGYGYTF.

This clonotype showed up just once. At one end the junction does not follow the germline gene, possibly because of a read error. CDR3 DNA sequence: TGTGCCAGCAGCTCTGGAATCGGCGAGCGGTGCTTC. Its translation: CASSSGIGERCF. The chain combines TRBV7-6 with TRBJ2-7; D possibly corresponds to TRBD2 (5 bases). CDR1 SGHVS and CDR2 FNYEAQ come from the germline V gene. CDR3 size: 12 residues. Full variable domain (outside the CDR3, taken from reference TRBV7-6 and TRBJ2-7): GAGVSQSPRYKVTKRGQDVALRCDPISGHVSLYWYRQALGQGPEFLTYFNYEAQQDKSGLPNDRFSAERPEGSISTLTIQRTEQRDSAMYRCASSSGIGERCFGPGTRLTVT.

V is TRBV4-3 and J is TRBJ2-2, with TRBD2 as a possible D gene (6 bases). V was pared by 0 bases and J by 2 bases, with 13 bases between. The germline CDR1 and CDR2 sequences are LGHNA and YSLEER. The CDR3 length is 17 residues. In DNA form, the CDR3 reads TGCGCCAGCAGCCAAGATTATCGGGGGAGAAACACCGGGGAGCTGTTTTTT. The encoded protein is CASSQDYRGRNTGELFF.

J is TRBJ2-3 and V is TRBV5-5; D uncertain. This CDR3 is built from 14 residues. The germline V gene has CDR1 SGHKS and CDR2 YYEKEE (reference sequence). Trimming took off 2 bases at V and 2 bases at J, with 9 bases between the two ends. This chain's CDR3 is CASSFSANTDTQYF. In nucleotides, the CDR3 is TGTGCCAGCAGCTTTTCGGCGAACACAGATACGCAGTATTTT.

The chain uses TRBV6-5 and TRBJ1-6, with 8 bases fitting TRBD1. Germline trimming cut 8 bases from V and 6 bases from J; bases unmatched to any gene: 9. Germline-derived CDR1 and CDR2 are MNHEY and SVGAGI. The CDR3 has 15 amino acids. The chain's CDR3 is CASSPGQEINSPLHF. Here the CDR3 DNA reads TGTGCCAGCTCCCCGGGACAGGAGATTAATTCACCCCTCCACTTT.

This chain uses TRBV15 with TRBJ2-1; TRBD2 is a possible D gene (5 bases). CDR1 is LNHNV, CDR2 YYDKDF, per germline (reference sequence). V lost 1 base and J 10 bases, leaving 17 bases between the germline ends. This CDR3 comprises 15 residues. The CDR3 DNA sequence: TGTGCCACCAGCAGAGCTGGGATTACCGGGGAGGAGCAGTTCTTC. Translating gives CATSRAGITGEEQFF.

By share, this clonotype ranks as medium-sized. The CDR3, as DNA: TGTGCCAGCAGTGAATATGGGGCTCTCGAGCAGTACTTC. It translates to CASSEYGALEQYF. The chain combines TRBV25-1 with TRBJ2-7, with D possibly being TRBD1 (5 bases). The CDR3 has 13 residues. The V gene's germline CDR1 is MGHDK and CDR2 SYGVNS. The V and J ends lost 0 bases and 6 bases respectively, with 9 bases between them.

This clonotype was observed at least ten times. A much larger clone sits a single nucleotide away, making a read error possible. The CDR3 sequence is CASSSRGQGSPLRF. The CDR3 DNA reads as TGTGCCAGCAGCTCGCGTGGACAGGGCTCACCCCTCCGCTTT. J is TRBJ1-6 and V is TRBV7-3, with 8 bases lining up with TRBD1. CDR3 size: 14 residues. The V gene's germline CDR1 is SGHTA and CDR2 FQGTGA.

This clonotype was found once. The chain uses TRBV10-2 and TRBJ2-5; D is tentatively TRBD1 or TRBD2 (6 bases each). The CDR3 contains 14 residues. Germline V CDR1 and CDR2: WSHSY, SAAADI. The V and J ends lost 5 bases and 4 bases respectively, with 14 bases between them. CDR3 region: CASSRGLASETQYF. The DNA of the CDR3 is TGCGCCAGCAGTCGGGGGCTAGCGTCAGAGACCCAGTACTTC.

Ten or more counts support this clonotype. CDR3 sequence (DNA): TGTGCCAGCAGCCAGACAGCGACCTACGAGCAGTACTTC. This encodes CASSQTATYEQYF. This chain links TRBV28 with TRBJ2-7; D perhaps matches TRBD1 (5 bases). From germline, CDR1 is MDHEN and CDR2 SYDVKM. Between the trimmed V and J ends, which lost 6 bases and 2 bases, there was a span of 11 bases. This CDR3 region has 13 residues.

This clonotype was counted at least ten times. A much larger clone differs by one base, so this may be a read error. The rearrangement joins TRBV7-7 to TRBJ2-5; TRBD1 matches at 9 bases. The CDR3 loop spans 15 amino acids. Germline lookup yields CDR1 SSHAT and CDR2 FNYEAQ (reference sequence). CDR3 region: CASSSMTGGQGTQYF. For the CDR3, the DNA is TGTGCCAGCAGCTCCATGACAGGGGGGCAAGGGACCCAGTACTTC. The whole variable domain, remainder taken from reference TRBV7-7 and TRBJ2-5, is GAGVSQSPRYKVTKRGQDVTLRCDPISSHATLYWYQQALGQGPEFLTYFNYEAQPDKSGLPSDRFSAERPEGSISTLTIQRTEQRDSAMYRCASSSMTGGQGTQYFGPGTRLLVL.

This clonotype was seen at least ten times. The chain carries TRBV11-3 and TRBJ2-5; TRBD1 agrees at 7 bases. CDR3 size: 15 residues. V trimming: 5 bases; J trimming: 3 bases; junction bases outside the gene matches: 9. Germline values: CDR1 SGHNT, CDR2 YENEEA. As DNA, the CDR3 is TGTGCCAGCAGCAGACGACAGGGAAGGAAAGAGACCCAGTACTTC. Translation: CASSRRQGRKETQYF.

There are many counts of this clonotype. The CDR3 DNA reads as TGTGCCAGTAGTATGGGACTAGCGGGAGCAGATGAGCAGTTCTTC. Translating gives CASSMGLAGADEQFF. The chain employs TRBV19 and TRBJ2-1; 14 bases match TRBD2. The length of the CDR3 is 15 residues. V lost 3 bases, J lost 8 bases, and 3 bases stayed unmatched. Germline values: CDR1 LNHDA, CDR2 SQIVND (reference sequence).

The gene calls are TRBV7-3 and TRBJ1-4, with a weak D call TRBD1 (6 bases). The germline CDR1 and CDR2 sequences are SGHTA and FQGTGA. Trimming shortened V by 5 bases and J by 5 bases, and 12 bases separated the two germline ends. The length of the CDR3 is 14 residues. The CDR3 is CASSEGGGNEKLFF. The CDR3 nucleotides read TGTGCCAGCAGCGAAGGCGGGGGCAATGAAAAACTGTTTTTT. Full variable domain (rest looked up from reference TRBV7-3 and TRBJ1-4): GAGVSQTPSNKVTEKGKYVELRCDPISGHTALYWYRQSLGQGPEFLIYFQGTGAADDSGLPNDRFFAVRPEGSVSTLKIQRTERGDSAVYLCASSEGGGNEKLFFGSGTQLSVL.

V usage is TRBV10-3 and J usage is TRBJ1-1; D remains ambiguous. This CDR3 has 15 amino acids. Germline-derived CDR1 and CDR2 are ENHRY and SYGVKD. With 4 bases removed from V and 1 base from J, the gap between germline ends came to 13 bases. CDR3 DNA sequence: TGTGCCATCAGTGGTTCGACAAACCAGAACACTGAAGCTTTCTTT. Amino acid sequence: CAISGSTNQNTEAFF.

In its sample, this clonotype was seen many times. This sequence joins TRBV28 and TRBJ2-2, with 9 nucleotides matching TRBD2. This CDR3 spans 14 amino acids. The J segment lost 3 bases and the V segment lost 10 bases, leaving 6 bases of the junction unmatched. The germline V gene encodes CDR1 MDHEN and CDR2 SYDVKM. The CDR3 reads CATNSGRDTGELFF. CDR3 bases: TGTGCCACTAATAGCGGGAGAGACACCGGGGAGCTGTTTTTT.